Presented here are 3 T cell receptor beta chains from one specimen sequenced in a study of T cell repertoires in cytomegalovirus infection (dated by TCRdb to about 2019). TCRdb names Illumina HiSeq 1500 as the instrument used. Starting from the raw public reads, TCRdb applied fastp trimming at Q25, assembled clones with MiXCR and retained in-frame beta chains. Rows matching on CDR3 protein sequence are summarized as one entry with the most common DNA and genes. For this sample the table gives about 530,000 distinct CDR3 sequences, of which approximately 26% were detected only once. The ten largest clonotypes hold roughly 13% of the sample. The sequenced material came from PBMCs. The receptors come from a human donor in good health (CMV status not recorded). Some clones in this sample may be carry-over from other donors' samples.

This clonotype was recorded at least ten times. J is TRBJ2-7 and V is TRBV28; 7 nucleotides align to TRBD1. The CDR3 is 15 residues long. CDR1 and CDR2 from the germline V gene are MDHEN and SYDVKM. The trim removed 6 bases at V and 1 base at J, leaving 9 bases unmatched. In nucleotides, the CDR3 is TGTGCCAGCAGCCACCTTCGGGACAGATCCTACGAGCAGTACTTC. Translated, it gives CASSHLRDRSYEQYF.

This chain links TRBV9 with TRBJ1-2; no reliable D call. The V gene lost 0 bases and the J gene lost 8 bases, with 8 bases spanning the gap. There are 12 residues in the CDR3. Germline V gene sequence: CDR1 SGDLS, CDR2 YYNGEE. The CDR3 sequence is CASSVANEGYTF. The CDR3 region has the DNA TGTGCCAGCAGCGTAGCGAATGAAGGCTACACCTTC.

In its sample, this clonotype was seen many times. The genes are TRBV6-1 and TRBJ1-6; possible D gene TRBD1, 5 bases. The V and J ends lost 4 bases and 9 bases respectively, with 10 bases between them. The CDR3 consists of 13 residues. The germline V gene encodes CDR1 MNHNS and CDR2 SASEGT. The CDR3, as DNA: TGTGCCAGCAGTGCCGGGACTACTTCACCCCTCCACTTT. It encodes CASSAGTTSPLHF.